Included here is one T cell receptor (beta chain) sequence, with context. What it recognizes is unknown. Losses at the gene ends were 4 bases for V and 5 bases for J; bases not matched to a gene: 5. Germline lookup yields CDR1 SGHRS and CDR2 YFSETQ. The CDR3 is made up of 14 amino acids. This entry is derived from a study of cytomegalovirus exposure and HLA in healthy donors. Study details: Membership in the Caucasian-associated ancestry cluster was found for around four fifths of nearly 400 genotyped donors. Findings of the study overall: Most TCRs appeared rarely, but some public TCRs recurred in many donors.

PCR was performed using 60 Vbeta and 13 Jbeta primers. Sequencing used immunoSEQ multiplex PCR; TCRdb keeps in-frame clones, though not all of them. This table has roughly 120,000 clones, about 83% appearing once. Input material: PBMCs. V and J are TRBV5-1 and TRBJ1-5, with 8 bases identical to TRBD1. The origin of this receptor is a woman between 40 and 50 years old in good health and CMV-seropositive. The CDR3 region is CASSAGTGDQPQHF. Here the CDR3 DNA reads TGCGCCAGCAGCGCAGGGACAGGAGATCAGCCCCAGCATTTT.